The 26 T cell receptor beta chains listed next were all sequenced from one sample in a study of siplizumab effects on memory and regulatory T cells. Profiling relied on immunoSEQ multiplex PCR, and the TCRdb table lists in-frame clones only, not all of them. This table has about 100,000 clones, about 91% appearing once. Input material: CD4+ T cells sorted from blood. These receptors all come from a human donor in good health.

The CDR3 DNA reads as TGTGCCAGCTCACCACCACTGAAGGGCAAAAACATTCAGTACTTC. Amino acid sequence: CASSPPLKGKNIQYF. The chain uses TRBV18 and TRBJ2-4; no definite D call. V gave up 0 bases and J gave up 3 bases, with 9 bases separating them. Per the germline V gene, CDR1 is KGHSH and CDR2 is LQKENI. This CDR3 has 15 amino acids.

The chain has TRBV11-2 and TRBJ2-7; D might be TRBD1 (6 bases). The V gene lost 5 bases and the J gene lost 4 bases, with 18 bases spanning the gap. CDR1 is SGHAT and CDR2 is FQNNGV in the germline V gene. The CDR3 consists of 15 residues. CDR3 protein: CASSEDSRPPYEQYF. CDR3 coding DNA: TGTGCCAGCAGCGAGGACAGCCGACCTCCATACGAGCAGTACTTC.

The V call is TRBV28, the J call TRBJ1-6, with a weak D call TRBD1 (6 bases). The CDR3 has 19 amino acids. Trimming stripped 5 bases from V and 0 bases from J, with 20 bases between. CDR1 is MDHEN, CDR2 SYDVKM, per germline. The CDR3 here is CASSLLRTAPSSYNSPLHF. The CDR3 DNA follows: TGTGCCAGCAGTCTCCTTAGGACAGCTCCGAGCTCCTATAATTCACCCCTCCACTTT.

The chain employs TRBV19 and TRBJ2-5; 7 positions match TRBD2. J gave up 5 bases and V 5 bases, and 5 bases lay outside the gene matches. Per germline, CDR1 LNHDA and CDR2 SQIVND (reference sequence). The CDR3 loop spans 13 amino acids. CDR3 sequence reads: CASSDTSVETQYF. In DNA, the CDR3 is TGTGCCAGTAGTGACACTAGCGTGGAGACCCAGTACTTC.

The chain carries TRBV19 and TRBJ1-5; weak D call: TRBD1 (5 bases). This CDR3 is built from 16 residues. V lost 5 bases and J lost 0, with 14 bases in between. Germline V gene lookup returns CDR1 LNHDA and CDR2 SQIVND (reference sequence). The DNA of the CDR3 is TGTGCCAGTAGTTCGGACACTCGATATAGCAATCAGCCCCAGCATTTT. Translation gives CASSSDTRYSNQPQHF.

The chain carries TRBV7-6 and TRBJ2-1; D is uncertain. CDR3 length equals 14 residues. With 3 bases removed from V and 5 bases from J, the gap between germline ends came to 11 bases. The germline CDR1 and CDR2 sequences are SGHVS and FNYEAQ. CDR3 residues: CASSLWGTNNEQFF. The CDR3 bases are TGTGCCAGCAGCTTGTGGGGTACCAACAATGAGCAGTTCTTC. Using reference TRBV7-6 and TRBJ2-1 for the parts outside the CDR3, the full variable domain is GAGVSQSPRYKVTKRGQDVALRCDPISGHVSLYWYRQALGQGPEFLTYFNYEAQQDKSGLPNDRFSAERPEGSISTLTIQRTEQRDSAMYRCASSLWGTNNEQFFGPGTRLTVL.

This clone has only a few counts. The chain uses TRBV11-2 and TRBJ1-1; D unresolved. V was pared by 4 bases and J by 8 bases, with 14 bases between. Looked up from germline, CDR1 is SGHAT and CDR2 is FQNNGV. The CDR3 loop spans 13 amino acids. The CDR3 DNA reads TGTGCCAGCAGCTGGTCCGACGGAAACGAAGCTTTCTTT. Translation gives CASSWSDGNEAFF. Combining the CDR3 with reference TRBV11-2 and TRBJ1-1 gives the whole variable domain EAGVAQSPRYKIIEKRQSVAFWCNPISGHATLYWYQQILGQGPKLLIQFQNNGVVDDSQLPKDRFSAERLKGVDSTLKIQPAKLEDSAVYLCASSWSDGNEAFFGQGTRLTVV.

This chain links TRBV4-1 with TRBJ1-2; 9 positions agree with TRBD1. Germline lookup yields CDR1 MGHRA and CDR2 YSYEKL. The CDR3 sequence is 15 residues long. V lost 1 base, J lost 4 bases, and 4 bases stayed unmatched. The CDR3 sequence: CASSQAATGGYGYTF. The CDR3 bases are TGCGCCAGCAGCCAAGCCGCGACAGGGGGCTATGGCTACACCTTC.

V is TRBV9 and J is TRBJ2-3; 8 bases line up with TRBD2. CDR1 is SGDLS, CDR2 YYNGEE, per germline. The CDR3 sequence is 16 residues long. J was trimmed by 3 bases and V by 4 bases; bases with no gene match: 10. The CDR3 region is CASSLTRGGGTDTQYF. CDR3 nucleotide sequence: TGTGCCAGCAGCCTTACTCGGGGGGGCGGGACAGATACGCAGTATTTT.

V usage is TRBV5-1 and J usage is TRBJ2-2; 13 bases match TRBD2. Germline loops: CDR1 SGHRS, CDR2 YFSETQ. V was clipped by 6 bases and J by 4 bases; unmatched bases: 6. The CDR3 spans 16 residues. The DNA of the CDR3 is TGCGCCAGCACCCAACTAGCGGGGGGGCGCACCGGGGAGCTGTTTTTT. Amino acids: CASTQLAGGRTGELFF. Complete variable domain (other parts from reference TRBV5-1 and TRBJ2-2): KAGVTQTPRYLIKTRGQQVTLSCSPISGHRSVSWYQQTPGQGLQFLFEYFSETQRNKGNFPGRFSGRQFSNSRSEMNVSTLELGDSALYLCASTQLAGGRTGELFFGEGSRLTVL.

The rearrangement joins TRBV18 to TRBJ2-3; no clear D gene. Trimming took off 4 bases at V and 4 bases at J, with 15 bases between the two ends. Germline loops: CDR1 KGHSH, CDR2 LQKENI. The CDR3 consists of 15 residues. The DNA for the CDR3 is TGTGCCAGCTCACGCGAACGCACAGAGGCAGATACGCAGTATTTT. Translated, it gives CASSRERTEADTQYF.

This chain links TRBV5-1 with TRBJ1-1; possibly TRBD1 for D (5 bases). The germline CDR1 and CDR2 sequences are SGHRS and YFSETQ. The CDR3 has 14 amino acids. Trimming pared 4 bases from V and 8 bases from J, leaving 18 bases between. This chain's CDR3 is CASSPNRQLVEAFF. The CDR3 coding sequence is TGCGCCAGCAGCCCTAATCGACAGTTAGTAGAAGCTTTCTTT.

The chain has TRBV7-9 and TRBJ2-2; no definite D call. The V and J ends lost 5 bases and 6 bases respectively, with 7 bases between them. CDR1 SEHNR and CDR2 FQNEAQ come from the germline V gene (reference sequence). The CDR3 spans 12 residues. This CDR3 is CASSVIAGELFF. For the CDR3, the DNA is TGTGCCAGCAGCGTAATCGCCGGGGAGCTGTTTTTT.

The chain links TRBV4-1 to TRBJ1-1; D not resolved. This CDR3 has 13 amino acids. V was shortened by 5 bases and J by 3 bases, with 10 bases between the two germline ends. Germline CDR1 MGHRA, CDR2 YSYEKL. CDR3 residues: CASSSLADTEAFF. The CDR3 DNA is TGCGCCAGCAGCTCATTGGCAGACACTGAAGCTTTCTTT.

This clone appeared a few times. The chain couples TRBV29-1 to TRBJ1-4; a possible D gene is TRBD1 (6 bases). Trimming left V 5 bases short and J 8 bases short, with 15 bases between. The germline V gene encodes CDR1 SQVTM and CDR2 ANQGSEA. The CDR3 consists of 13 residues. In nucleotides, the CDR3 is TGCAGCGTTAGAGGGGGGGCGCAGGAAAAACTGTTTTTT. Protein product: CSVRGGAQEKLFF.

The chain employs TRBV15 and TRBJ1-2; D not resolved. The CDR3 extends over 13 amino acids. The germline V gene encodes CDR1 LNHNV and CDR2 YYDKDF (reference sequence). The V end lost 1 base, the J end lost 8 bases, and 11 bases lay between the germline ends. CDR3 residues: CATSRAPVRGYTF. The CDR3 DNA is TGTGCCACCAGCAGAGCTCCGGTACGAGGCTACACCTTC.

This rearrangement joins TRBV30 to TRBJ2-1; a weak D match, TRBD1 (6 bases). The CDR3 loop spans 12 amino acids. Trimming took 3 bases from V and 7 from J, leaving 10 bases between them. Germline-derived CDR1 and CDR2 are GTSNPN and SVGIG (reference sequence). The CDR3 DNA sequence: TGTGCCTGGAGCAATGACAGGAATGAGCAGTTCTTC. Translation: CAWSNDRNEQFF.

This clone was observed a handful of times. This rearrangement joins TRBV2 to TRBJ1-2, with no clear D. Germline lookup yields CDR1 SNHLY and CDR2 FYNNEI. V lost 6 bases and J lost 5, with 19 bases in between. The CDR3 is 15 residues long. The CDR3 DNA reads as TGTGCCAGCAGCCGGAAACGGGGTGAACGGTATGGCTACACCTTC. Its translation is CASSRKRGERYGYTF.

The chain employs TRBV30 and TRBJ2-6; D unresolved. In germline, CDR1 is GTSNPN, CDR2 SVGIG (reference sequence). The CDR3 has 16 amino acids. The V end lost 1 base, the J end lost 0 bases, and 10 bases lay between the germline ends. The CDR3 reads CAWSEGSSSGANVLTF. CDR3 bases: TGTGCCTGGAGTGAGGGCTCAAGCTCTGGGGCCAACGTCCTGACTTTC.

In DNA, the CDR3 is TGCGCCAGCAGAAGGACAGGAACTTATGGCTACACCTTC. Translation gives CASRRTGTYGYTF. The J gene is TRBJ1-2, the V gene TRBV5-1, with TRBD1 matching over 7 bases. There are 13 residues in the CDR3. The ends lost 5 bases at V and 5 bases at J; junction bases unmatched: 6. Germline lookup yields CDR1 SGHRS and CDR2 YFSETQ.

V and J are TRBV30 and TRBJ2-3; no reliable D call. The CDR3 spans 15 residues. Trimming took off 5 bases at V and 2 bases at J, with 17 bases between the two ends. Germline V gives CDR1 GTSNPN, CDR2 SVGIG (reference sequence). The CDR3, as DNA: TGTGCCTGGGCATGGATAACTTCTAACACAGATACGCAGTATTTT. Amino acid sequence: CAWAWITSNTDTQYF.

This clone was counted only a few times. The chain has TRBV5-1 and TRBJ2-2, with D maybe TRBD2 (7 bases). CDR1 and CDR2 from the germline V gene are SGHRS and YFSETQ. Trimming stripped 4 bases from V and 1 base from J, with 11 bases between. The CDR3 contains 15 residues. The CDR3 sequence is CASSPGGWNTGELFF. DNA of the CDR3: TGCGCCAGCAGCCCGGGGGGCTGGAACACCGGGGAGCTGTTTTTT.

J is TRBJ1-1 and V is TRBV30, with no clear D. CDR3 length equals 15 residues. Trimming took off 0 bases at V and 2 bases at J, with 13 bases between the two ends. CDR1 and CDR2 from the germline V gene are GTSNPN and SVGIG (reference sequence). The CDR3 nucleotides are TGTGCCTGGAGTGTATTAAACGGATATAACACTGAAGCTTTCTTT. Translated: CAWSVLNGYNTEAFF.

This clone appeared once. This chain's CDR3 is CASSTTTGGRTEAFF. The CDR3 DNA reads TGTGCCAGCAGTACGACAACAGGGGGGCGCACTGAAGCTTTCTTT. The rearrangement uses TRBV6-5 and TRBJ1-1, with 8 bases aligning to TRBD1. Looked up from germline, CDR1 is MNHEY and CDR2 is SVGAGI. V shed 5 bases, J shed 4 bases, and the junction held 9 bases outside the gene matches. The CDR3 consists of 15 residues.

The rearrangement links TRBV5-1 to TRBJ2-1; weak D call: TRBD2 (7 bases). The germline CDR1 and CDR2 sequences are SGHRS and YFSETQ. Deletions cut 1 base from V and 5 bases from J, with 13 bases between. This CDR3 has 15 residues. CDR3 bases: TGCGCCAGCAGCTTGACCGGGGGGCGTAACAATGAGCAGTTCTTC. As protein: CASSLTGGRNNEQFF. The whole variable domain, filled in from reference TRBV5-1 and TRBJ2-1, reads KAGVTQTPRYLIKTRGQQVTLSCSPISGHRSVSWYQQTPGQGLQFLFEYFSETQRNKGNFPGRFSGRQFSNSRSEMNVSTLELGDSALYLCASSLTGGRNNEQFFGPGTRLTVL.

This chain connects TRBV5-1 to TRBJ2-5, with a tentative D call TRBD2 (6 bases). This CDR3 is built from 15 residues. Trimming cost V 0 bases and J 1 base, with 10 bases left between them. Germline values: CDR1 SGHRS, CDR2 YFSETQ. The CDR3: CASSLGGASQETQYF. CDR3 bases: TGCGCCAGCAGCTTGGGCGGGGCAAGCCAAGAGACCCAGTACTTC.